The next 13 T cell receptor beta chains were all read from a single sample in a study of blood T cell repertoires in COVID-19. The assay was immunoSEQ multiplex PCR, and TCRdb's table has in-frame clones only and misses some. The sample shows approximately 320,000 clones, under 95% of them seen only once. Input material: PBMCs or T cells enriched from blood (not recorded which). These receptors came from a man in his sixties who had recovered from COVID-19.

The gene calls are TRBV6-6 and TRBJ1-4; 9 bases are shared with TRBD1. With 5 bases clipped from V and 7 bases from J, the junction kept 5 bases outside the gene matches. The CDR3 spans 14 residues. Germline CDR1 MNHNY, CDR2 SVGAGI (reference sequence). The CDR3 loop is CASSPGQGSEKLFF. CDR3 sequence (DNA): TGTGCCAGCAGTCCGGGACAGGGATCTGAAAAACTGTTTTTT.

V usage is TRBV5-1 and J usage is TRBJ2-1; TRBD2 might be the D (6 bases). CDR1 is SGHRS, CDR2 YFSETQ, per germline. Trimming stripped 4 bases from V and 5 bases from J, with 10 bases between. This CDR3 spans 13 amino acids. CDR3 nucleotides: TGCGCCAGCAGCGCCGGGGGTAACAATGAGCAGTTCTTC. Translating it yields CASSAGGNNEQFF.

V usage is TRBV6-5 and J usage is TRBJ1-6; D may be TRBD1 (6 bases). CDR1 is MNHEY, CDR2 SVGAGI, per germline. CDR3 size: 16 residues. With 0 bases removed from V and 6 bases from J, the gap between germline ends came to 12 bases. The CDR3 sequence is CASSYSGRGVNSPLHF. CDR3 in DNA: TGTGCCAGCAGTTACTCGGGCAGGGGAGTTAATTCACCCCTCCACTTT.

The chain links TRBV7-3 to TRBJ2-2, with TRBD1 identical over 8 bases. Germline V gene sequence: CDR1 SGHTA, CDR2 FQGTGA. The CDR3 has 16 residues. The V gene end was trimmed by 4 bases and the J gene end by 6 bases; junction bases not matched to a gene: 10. CDR3 protein: CASSSRGRPGAGELFF. CDR3 DNA sequence: TGTGCCAGCAGCTCCAGGGGGCGGCCCGGCGCCGGGGAGCTGTTTTTT.

This clone appeared once. CDR3 sequence reads: CASRSPLKQGEAFF. The CDR3, as DNA: TGTGCAAGTCGCTCCCCACTCAAACAGGGGGAAGCTTTCTTT. The chain links TRBV12-2 to TRBJ1-1; TRBD1 was called by the table and not checked on the DNA. TRBV12-2 is a documented pseudogene. This CDR3 has 14 amino acids.

This clone has a handful of counts. The genes are TRBV4-1 and TRBJ1-1; possible D gene TRBD1, 6 bases. The length of the CDR3 is 17 residues. The V end was cut by 0 bases, the J end by 0 bases, with 14 bases between. Per germline, CDR1 MGHRA and CDR2 YSYEKL. The CDR3 DNA reads as TGCGCCAGCAGCCAAGATAGGACCAGGGGACTGAACACTGAAGCTTTCTTT. Its translation is CASSQDRTRGLNTEAFF.

In its sample, this clone was seen a few times. The J gene is TRBJ1-5, the V gene TRBV3-1 (or the pseudogene TRBV3-2); D is unresolved. Trimming pared 1 base from V and 9 bases from J, leaving 10 bases between. The CDR3 covers 13 residues. Germline V gene lookup returns CDR1 LGHDT and CDR2 YNNKEL (reference sequence). The CDR3 coding sequence is TGTGCCAGCAGCCAAGTTGAAGCCGCGCCCCAGCATTTT. Translation gives CASSQVEAAPQHF.

The rearrangement links TRBV5-4 to TRBJ1-4; TRBD1 agrees at 9 bases. The V segment lost 4 bases and the J segment 5 bases; nucleotides outside the gene matches: 6. The CDR3 loop spans 15 amino acids. Germline V gene data show CDR1 as SGHNT and CDR2 as YYREEE (reference sequence). The CDR3 reads CASSMTGTGNEKLFF. The CDR3, as DNA: TGTGCCAGCAGCATGACCGGGACAGGGAATGAAAAACTGTTTTTT.

The genes are TRBV18 and TRBJ1-2; the D gene is possibly TRBD1 (6 bases). The germline V gene has CDR1 KGHSH and CDR2 LQKENI. Trimming left V 1 base short and J 2 bases short, with 17 bases between. This CDR3 is built from 17 residues. The CDR3 reads CASSPQTTGLSNYGYTF. The CDR3 DNA is TGTGCCAGCTCACCACAGACGACAGGCCTTTCGAACTATGGCTACACCTTC.

The chain combines TRBV29-1 with TRBJ2-1; D perhaps matches TRBD2 (6 bases). The CDR3 is 13 residues long. Trimming stripped 7 bases from V and 6 bases from J, with 16 bases between. Germline CDR1 SQVTM, CDR2 ANQGSEA. This CDR3 reads CSAQRMGGNEQFF. Here the CDR3 DNA reads TGCAGCGCCCAAAGAATGGGGGGCAATGAGCAGTTCTTC.

V usage is TRBV7-6 and J usage is TRBJ2-2; 9 nucleotides align to TRBD1. Per the germline V gene, CDR1 is SGHVS and CDR2 is FNYEAQ. The CDR3 spans 15 residues. V shed 1 base and J 5 bases; nucleotides not matched to a gene: 2. CDR3 region: CASSLGTGVTGELFF. CDR3 nucleotide sequence: TGTGCCAGCAGCTTAGGGACAGGGGTTACCGGGGAGCTGTTTTTT.

This clone was detected a few times. This rearrangement joins TRBV7-9 to TRBJ2-7; D is perhaps TRBD1 (6 bases). Trimming pared 5 bases from V and 3 bases from J, leaving 20 bases between. The germline V gene has CDR1 SEHNR and CDR2 FQNEAQ (reference sequence). CDR3 length: 16 amino acids. CDR3 protein: CASSPPTGSSLYEQYF. CDR3 bases: TGTGCCAGCAGCCCACCGACAGGTTCTAGTCTCTACGAGCAGTACTTC.

This clone was recorded once. The chain couples TRBV19 to TRBJ1-3; 7 bases are shared with TRBD1. CDR1 is LNHDA and CDR2 is SQIVND in the germline V gene (reference sequence). J was trimmed by 9 bases and V by 7 bases; bases with no gene match: 12. The CDR3 spans 14 residues. CDR3 bases: TGTGCCAGTATTTCGACAGGGCTAAGTGGCACCATATATTTT. Encoded protein: CASISTGLSGTIYF.